This T cell receptor beta chain is from a study of cytomegalovirus exposure and HLA in healthy donors (dated by TCRdb to between 2016 and 2019). Context from the whole study: An earlier analysis of roughly 500 of the donors reported about 280 Gb of sequence data and 117 million unique TCR beta sequences obtained from some 170 million T cells. In addition to the first cohort of approximately 670 subjects, a separate validation cohort of 120 different subjects was used. The later analysis used no new phenotypic data to find candidate immune exposures, relying instead on TCR beta sequences and their occurrence across donors. Donor age, sex, ethnicity and CMV serostatus were collected together with the repertoire data. Both class I and class II loci were covered by HLA typing, at four-digit resolution. The study profiled the T cell repertoires of fewer than 850 subjects by immunosequencing and related them to cytomegalovirus serostatus. The genetic ancestry cluster associated with self-reported Caucasian donors included over 80% of the roughly 390 genotyped donors. A later analysis re-analyzed previously published TCR beta repertoires from 650 to 800 donors and added high-resolution HLA genotyping to study TCR occurrence patterns. The aim of the study was to test whether cataloging public T cell receptors could identify signatures of past pathogen exposure. Across 300 to 500 genotyped donors of the cohort, an average of roughly 230,000 unique TCR beta nucleotide sequences per donor were sequenced, and approximately 17% of those sequences were non-productive. To decide whether each TCR beta V gene segment behaved as functional or pseudogenic, an earlier analysis of some 600 of the donors relied on high-throughput TCR beta sequencing. Every repertoire in the discovery cohort had been generated on one and the same sequencing platform. To predict cytomegalovirus infection status, the study combined high-throughput TCR immunosequencing, statistical association of individual TCRs with disease status, and machine learning. A handful of DR-DQ haplotypes were treated as single units for association and clustering because of strong linkage in the cohort. Typing coverage varied by locus: roughly 629-630 donors for A, B, C, DRB1 and DQB1; approximately 500 for DQA1; nearly 610 for DPA1; under 490 for DPB1. In a later genetic analysis, genome-wide SNP genotypes for about three fifths of the roughly 670 donors were used, and that subset was treated as a discovery cohort. Approximately 300 gigabases of sequencing data and tens of millions of unique TCR sequences were included in an early release covering about 600 HLA-typed donors.

The cohort was made up of 650 to 700 healthy bone marrow donors. All cohort members were sampled while nominally healthy, although unrecorded immune exposures were likely present. The donor was CMV seropositive and was included in the group of 250 to 300 seropositive cohort members. A peripheral blood sample was provided by each donor, and peripheral blood mononuclear cells were used for TCR beta sequencing. The Qiagen DNeasy Blood Extraction Kit was used to extract genomic DNA from the blood cell samples. Library construction relied on the immunoSEQ multiplex PCR assay. A mixture of 60 forward primers for TCR Vbeta segments and 13 reverse primers for TCR Jbeta segments was used in the multiplex PCR. A multiplex PCR assay on genomic DNA amplified the CDR3 region of rearranged TCR beta genes. The amplified TCR beta libraries were sequenced on the Illumina HiSeq System as 87-base-pair reads. Under the source paper's analysis protocol: Across the 670 or so repertoires, a later analysis counted 75 million to 90 million unique TCR beta chains, about 10 million of which were shared by at least two donors. To remove PCR and sequencing errors, raw reads were error-corrected and collapsed into unique sequences using a nearest-neighbor algorithm that merged closely related sequences. V, D and J gene segments were assigned by aligning CDR3 sequences to IMGT reference sequences. Each retained sequence needed at least a six-nucleotide match to both a V gene segment and a J gene segment. Rearrangements were classified as productive when the CDR3 lacked stop codons and remained in frame with V and J, and all other rearrangements were classified as non-productive. CDR3 was defined by IMGT convention, running from the second conserved V-encoded cysteine to the conserved J-encoded phenylalanine. The earlier analysis of 587 of the donors excluded sequences that lacked an unambiguous match to a single V gene segment. In an earlier analysis of 587 of the donors, V segments were called functional above 56.7% productive rearrangements and were called segregating when the between-donor standard deviation exceeded 5%. To diagnose cytomegalovirus status from the catalog of TCR beta chain sequences, a statistical classification framework was built. A later analysis assigned V and J genes by comparing TCR nucleotide sequences with IMGT/GENE-DB human TR gene sequences. Using the TCRdist pipeline, a later analysis assigned CDR3 sequences along with most-parsimonious VDJ recombination scenarios. In a later analysis, each TCR beta chain was defined by its CDR3 amino acid sequence together with its V-gene family, and reads without a unique V-gene family were excluded. To address suspected cross-contamination and a sequencing artifact, a later analysis removed around 600 highly shared, low-generation-probability nucleotide sequences. In a later analysis, a clonal expansion index was calculated for each public chain from normalized within-repertoire ranks of inferred template counts. A later analysis computed generation probabilities with a VDJ recombination model fitted to out-of-frame rearrangements, and checked the results against IGoR. A later analysis scored TCR-TCR, TCR-HLA and TCR-CMV co-occurrence with hypergeometric tests, applying a repertoire-size bias correction to TCR pairs. A later analysis estimated false discovery rates by permuting HLA or CMV assignments 20 times. A later analysis grouped co-occurring TCRs with DBSCAN, adding TCRdist sequence similarity when clustering within HLA-allele-positive subsets. Repertoires with fewer than 30,000 or more than 120,000 public chains, plus five repertoires with anomalous nucleotide sharing, were excluded from co-occurrence clustering. Held by TCRdb, this immuneACCESS table contains in-frame sequences only and omits some clones. Under half of the omission traces to an unresolved V gene where checked; the cause of the rest is unknown. V, J and clone size derive from that table, while D and trimming were established from the DNA sequence. This sample lists 75,000 to 90,000 clones; 65% to 75% were detected once. Of the sample, around 24% is held by the ten largest clones.

For this clone: The target of this receptor is not known. No much larger clone is present one base from it, and per-base qualities are unavailable.

V is pared back by 2 bases and J by 9 bases, with 8 bases lying between the germline termini. The germline V gene provides CDR1 MNHEY and CDR2 SVGAGI. Its CDR3 holds 12 amino acids, cysteine through phenylalanine. The retained sequence is limited to the CDR3, 36 bases, with the frame set at the first base. The full study reports these points: In this cohort, only TCR beta chains were sequenced, and detectable features were limited by the absence of alpha or paired-chain data. The classifier was reported to diagnose cytomegalovirus status with high specificity and sensitivity in both the original cohort and the validation cohort. In a later analysis, 16,951 TCR beta sequences were associated with specific HLA alleles at a false discovery rate of 0.05. Most TCR sequences were seen in very few donors, while some public TCRs were found in many individuals. A further reported finding was that TCR beta sequences accurately predicted the HLA-A and HLA-B alleles for most subjects in the first cohort. Strong co-occurrence of HLA alleles, especially DR and DQ, made assigning TCR associations to individual alleles difficult. Correlated functional status among segregating V segments might reflect linkage disequilibrium, but an unknown experimental factor could not be ruled out. Because HLA typing was missing for some donors at each locus, association tests included only the typed subset. In vitro tests confirmed that a few of the cytomegalovirus-associated TCR beta chains recognize cytomegalovirus antigens. Sequencing depth was assumed to be roughly uniform across donors in the presence/absence analyses, though that assumption may not hold. Broadly in line with IMGT annotations, most TCR beta V segments showed up in productive rearrangements about 90% or about 30% of the time in an earlier analysis of approximately 640 of the donors. A later analysis reported that several top co-occurrence clusters appeared linked to parvovirus B19, influenza, CMV and Epstein-Barr virus. A total of 150 or so TCR beta chains were listed by the study as associated with cytomegalovirus. CMV serostatus was the only immune exposure information available for the cohort. The authors suggested that the approach could potentially be extended to other disease states and immunological phenotypes. Compared with equally common non-associated chains, HLA-associated TCR beta chains in a later analysis were more clonally expanded and had lower generation probabilities. Compared with the approximately 670-donor mean, donors in an Asian-associated ancestry cluster had fewer N-insertions in productive TCRs, according to a later genetic analysis. A cluster of highly shared sequence variants was judged likely to be a technical artifact of the sequencing pipeline. Because counts were too low, about 17 rarely observed V segments, including chromosome 9 orphons, were excluded from the earlier analysis of some 590 of the donors. Some IMGT-functional V segments, including TRBV6-2 and TRBV6-3, could not be distinguished by the 87-base-pair reads and were therefore excluded. According to a later analysis, most CMV-associated TCR beta chains appeared to be HLA-restricted, and the HLA associations seemed to be driven largely by CMV exposure. V-gene and J-gene trimming of TCR beta chains was associated with a missense DCLRE1C variant in a later genetic analysis, and the association was replicated in an independent cohort. According to a later analysis, TCR association rates differed among HLA loci, with DRB1 alleles showing the most associated TCRs and HLA-C alleles showing the fewest.

The chain links TRBV6-5 with TRBJ1-3; TRBD1 might be the D gene, on 5 matching bases. The sample comprised PBMCs. The clonotype was recovered from a man aged 25-40 years in good health and CMV-seropositive. In nucleotide form, the sequence is TGTGCCAGCAGTTACCAGGGAGGCACCATATATTTT. Its translation is CASSYQGGTIYF.